Listed below are T cell receptor beta chains from one sample, sequenced in a study of cytomegalovirus exposure and HLA in healthy donors. The repertoire was sequenced with immunoSEQ multiplex PCR; TCRdb's copy has only in-frame clones and lacks some. The sample lists approximately 280,000 clones, 75% to 90% occurring once. Source material: PBMCs. The receptors stem from a man aged 35-49 years in good health and CMV-seropositive. Both conserved end residues are part of each CDR3. The order of the fields is J gene, V gene, clone size, D gene, CDR3 DNA, CDR3 protein. D genes are given only for firm matches. Only some rows state a clone size, as once, few, many or a class for expanded clones.

TRBJ1-1 | TRBV7-9 | few | . | TGTGCCACCGGGCGGGAGGTAGTGAACACTGAAGCTTTCTTT | CATGREVVNTEAFF
TRBJ2-7 | TRBV29-1 | . | . | TGCAGCGTTGAATGGGGCGCTTACGAGCAGTACTTC | CSVEWGAYEQYF
TRBJ2-7 | TRBV4-3 | . | TRBD2 | TGCGCCAGCAGCCAAGTCGCACCGGGGCTAGCGGGAGGGCCCCGCTCCTACGAGCAGTACTTC | CASSQVAPGLAGGPRSYEQYF
TRBJ1-5 | TRBV4-1 | few | . | TGCGCCAGCAGCCGGTCCGAGAATCAGCCCCAGCATTTT | CASSRSENQPQHF
TRBJ2-7 | TRBV28 | . | . | TGTGCCAGCAGTCAGGGCGGGACAGCTCTACGTGAGCAGTACTTC | CASSQGGTALREQYF
TRBJ2-1 | TRBV6-6 | . | TRBD1 | TGTGCCAGCAGCACTTCAGGGGGCTCGAGGAATGAGCAGTTCTTC | CASSTSGGSRNEQFF
TRBJ2-7 | TRBV4-1 | . | . | TGCGCCAGCAACCAAGAAGGGGGTTTAAGGGAGCAGTACTTC | CASNQEGGLREQYF
TRBJ2-1 | TRBV6-1 | . | . | TGTGCCAGCAGTGGGGTGGGAGGGGGGTTTGTCAATGAGCAGTTCTTC | CASSGVGGGFVNEQFF
TRBJ2-5 | TRBV7-9 | . | TRBD2 | TGTGCCAGCAGCTGGCGGTCGGGACTAGCGGGAGTAGGAGAGACCCAGTACTTC | CASSWRSGLAGVGETQYF
TRBJ2-5 | TRBV9 | . | TRBD2 | TGTGCCAGCAGCGCCGGGGGGGGTCGCGAGACCCAGTACTTC | CASSAGGGRETQYF
TRBJ2-3 | TRBV9 | . | TRBD2 | TGTGCCAGCAGCGTAGGGAATAGCGGGAGATTGCGTGATACGCAGTATTTT | CASSVGNSGRLRDTQYF
TRBJ2-2 | TRBV29-1 | . | TRBD1 | TGCAGCGCCCAGGGACAGGGGGCACCCGGGGAGCTGTTTTTT | CSAQGQGAPGELFF
TRBJ2-7 | TRBV2 | . | TRBD1 | TGTGCCAGCAGTGAAGGCCCTTGGACAGGGAGCTACGAGCAGTACTTC | CASSEGPWTGSYEQYF
TRBJ2-7 | TRBV7-2 | once | TRBD2 | TGTGCCAGCAGCCCGGGACTAGCGTACTACGAGCAGTACTTC | CASSPGLAYYEQYF
TRBJ2-2 | TRBV27 | . | . | TGTGCCAGCAGTTTGTGGGGGCTGTCGACCGGGGAGCTGTTTTTT | CASSLWGLSTGELFF
TRBJ1-2 | TRBV20-1 | . | . | TGCAGTGCTAGAACGAGCGATGGCTACACCTTC | CSARTSDGYTF
TRBJ2-5 | TRBV28 | . | TRBD1 | TGTGCCAGCAGTTTATATTCGGGACAGAAACTTAAAGAGACCCAGTACTTC | CASSLYSGQKLKETQYF
TRBJ1-1 | TRBV28 | . | TRBD1 | TGTGCCAGCAGTTTAGGCGGACAGGGACCCACTGAAGCTTTCTTT | CASSLGGQGPTEAFF
TRBJ2-1 | TRBV2 | . | . | TGTGCCAGCAGTGAAGTGAGCTCCTACAATGAGCAGTTCTTC | CASSEVSSYNEQFF
TRBJ2-2 | TRBV7-6 | . | . | TGTGCCAGCAGCCGGTCGGCCGGGGAGCTGTTTTTT | CASSRSAGELFF
TRBJ2-2 | TRBV29-1 | . | . | TGCAGCGTTGAAGACGAGACAGGCGCGAACACCGGGGAGCTGTTTTTT | CSVEDETGANTGELFF
TRBJ2-1 | TRBV2 | . | TRBD1 | TGTGCCAGCAGTGAAACCGACAGGGGCTATGAGCAGTTCTTC | CASSETDRGYEQFF
TRBJ1-1 | TRBV25-1 | . | TRBD1 | TGTGCCAGCGGCCCGGCAGGGGGGAACACTGAAGCTTTCTTT | CASGPAGGNTEAFF
TRBJ2-1 | TRBV19 | . | TRBD2 | TGTGCCAGTCACTCCGTGACTAGCGGGAGGGAGGATGAGCAGTTCTTC | CASHSVTSGREDEQFF
TRBJ1-3 | TRBV19 | once | . | TGTGCCAGTAGCCCCGGGGATACAAGAGGTGGAAACACCATATATTTT | CASSPGDTRGGNTIYF
TRBJ1-4 | TRBV19 | . | TRBD1 | TGTGCCAGTAGGAGGGACAGGGGCGGTGAAAAACTGTTTTTT | CASRRDRGGEKLFF
TRBJ2-2 | TRBV7-6 | . | TRBD2 | TGTGCCAGCAGCTGGACTAGCGGGAGTATGGACACCGGGGAGCTGTTTTTT | CASSWTSGSMDTGELFF
TRBJ2-1 | TRBV12-5 | . | . | TGTGCTAGTGGTTCCCAAGCGGGCAAAGGGCTCCATGAGCAGTTCTTC | CASGSQAGKGLHEQFF
TRBJ1-1 | TRBV7-2 | . | . | TGTGCCAGCAGCTTAGTGGGGACTCCCGAGTCTGCTTTCTTT | CASSLVGTPESAFF
TRBJ2-7 | TRBV20-1 | . | TRBD1 | TGCAGTGCTGGGACAGATGAGCAGTACTTC | CSAGTDEQYF
TRBJ2-7 | TRBV4-3 | . | TRBD2 | TGCGCCAGCAGCCAAGACGCGGGAGTTTTATACGAGCAGTACTTC | CASSQDAGVLYEQYF
TRBJ2-1 | TRBV15 | . | . | TGTGCCACCAGCAGAGATTGGAGGGCGAACAATGAGCAGTTCTTC | CATSRDWRANNEQFF
TRBJ2-1 | TRBV4-1 | . | . | TGCGCCAGCAGCCAAGAGTCAGGGATGAATGAGCAGTTCTTC | CASSQESGMNEQFF
TRBJ2-3 | TRBV4-2 | . | TRBD2 | TGTGCCAGCAGCCCGTGGAGGCGGGAGGGCCGCCGGGCAGATACGCAGTATTTT | CASSPWRREGRRADTQYF
TRBJ2-7 | TRBV27 | . | TRBD2 | TGTGCCAGCAGTCGACGACTGGCGGGGGATCCTGAGCAGTACTTC | CASSRRLAGDPEQYF
TRBJ1-4 | TRBV4-2 | . | . | TGTGCCAGCAGCCAAGGGGGAGGGAATCGAAGGACTAATGAAAAACTGTTTTTT | CASSQGGGNRRTNEKLFF
TRBJ1-5 | TRBV5-1 | . | TRBD1 | TGCGCCAGCAGCTTGGAGGGGACAGGTTCTCAGCCCCAGCATTTT | CASSLEGTGSQPQHF
TRBJ2-5 | TRBV2 | . | . | TGTGCCAGCAGTGAAGCGCGAGAGATCGAAGAGACCCAGTACTTC | CASSEAREIEETQYF
TRBJ2-7 | TRBV6-1 | . | . | TGTGCCAGCAGTCCTGGACGGACTTTCTACGAGCAGTACTTC | CASSPGRTFYEQYF
TRBJ2-3 | TRBV19 | . | TRBD1 | TGTGCCGTCGGACAGGGGGCGTATGATACGCAGTATTTT | CAVGQGAYDTQYF
TRBJ2-7 | TRBV28 | . | TRBD1 | TGTGCCAGCAGTTTATCACAGGGGGTGTACGAGCAGTACTTC | CASSLSQGVYEQYF
TRBJ2-1 | TRBV14 | . | . | TGTGCCAGCAGCCAAGTAGCGAGCTCCTACAATGAGCAGTTCTTC | CASSQVASSYNEQFF
TRBJ2-3 | TRBV7-3 | . | . | TGTGCCAGCAGCTTCAGGGGAGAGGGCACAGATACGCAGTATTTT | CASSFRGEGTDTQYF
TRBJ2-3 | TRBV5-8 | . | . | TGTGCCAGCAGCCCAGGGGCCGCGGATACGCAGTATTTT | CASSPGAADTQYF
TRBJ2-1 | TRBV7-9 | once | . | TGTGCCAGCAGCTTGGGCCAGGGGCATCGAAGCAATGAGCAGTTCTTC | CASSLGQGHRSNEQFF
TRBJ1-1 | TRBV5-6 | . | TRBD1 | TGTGCCAGCAGCCCCGAGGGGCAGGGGGCGTACACTGAAGCTTTCTTT | CASSPEGQGAYTEAFF
TRBJ2-7 | TRBV28 | . | . | TGTGCCAGCAGTTTATCAGGGGCCTACGAGCAGTACTTC | CASSLSGAYEQYF
TRBJ2-6 | TRBV6-5 | . | . | TGTGCCAGCAATGAGGCTGGGGCCAACGTCCTGACTTTC | CASNEAGANVLTF
TRBJ2-7 | TRBV28 | once | TRBD2 | TGTGCCAGCAGCCGGACTAGCGGCAGGCTGTACGAGCAGTACTTC | CASSRTSGRLYEQYF
TRBJ2-1 | TRBV2 | once | TRBD2 | TGTGCCAGCAGTGGGGGAGCGGGACCCTACAATGAGCAGTTCTTC | CASSGGAGPYNEQFF
TRBJ2-3 | TRBV11-3 | once | TRBD1 | TGTGCCAGCAGCTCAAGGACAGGGGGCCCGGATACGCAGTATTTT | CASSSRTGGPDTQYF
TRBJ1-1 | TRBV6-5 | . | . | TGTGCCAGCAGCCACCCGACTACTGAAGCTTTCTTT | CASSHPTTEAFF
TRBJ2-7 | TRBV7-9 | few | TRBD1 | TGTGCCAGCAGTGGACAGGGGGCCTACGAGCAGTACTTC | CASSGQGAYEQYF
TRBJ1-1 | TRBV4-1 | . | . | TGCGCCAGCAGCCAAGGGAAACTCCTGGACACTGGTTATGAAGCTTTCTTT | CASSQGKLLDTGYEAFF
TRBJ2-7 | TRBV5-4 | . | TRBD2 | TGTGCCAGCAGCTTCGGGACTACCGTCTACGAGCAGTACTTC | CASSFGTTVYEQYF
TRBJ1-3 | TRBV18 | . | . | TGTGCCAGCTCAACACTACAGGGAGACGGAAACACCATATATTTT | CASSTLQGDGNTIYF
TRBJ2-7 | TRBV5-1 | . | TRBD1 | TGCGCCAGCAGCTTGGACGGACAGGGGTACGAGCAGTACTTC | CASSLDGQGYEQYF
TRBJ1-1 | TRBV7-9 | . | . | TGTGCCAGCAGCTTAGAACAGGGACCCTCCCGGGCTGAAGCTTTCTTT | CASSLEQGPSRAEAFF
TRBJ1-1 | TRBV9 | . | . | TGTGCCAGCAGCGCATTCGACGGGGGCACTGAAGCTTTCTTT | CASSAFDGGTEAFF